This T cell receptor beta chain was documented in a study of blood T cell repertoires in COVID-19. Study at large: Acute and convalescent COVID-19 specimens originated in the United States, Italy and Spain. PBMCs, B-cell-depleted T cells, or T cells were the source of the cDNA or gDNA that made up the material.

Authors' analysis steps: Reference gene primers were amplified, and this amplification served to estimate nucleated cell counts. The repertoire was sequenced with immunoSEQ multiplex PCR; TCRdb's copy has only in-frame clones and lacks some. That table gives V, J and clone size, and the DNA gave D and trimming. The table lists over 45,000 clones, about 91% of them singletons. CDR1 SGHRS and CDR2 YFSETQ come from the germline V gene. The CDR3 is made up of 17 amino acids. Trimming at V came to 0 bases and at J to 8 bases, leaving 13 bases not matched to a gene. The sequenced material came from peripheral blood. This chain connects TRBV5-1 to TRBJ1-2; TRBD1 matches 10 bases. This receptor was taken from a woman in her sixties with active COVID-19. CDR3 bases: TGCGCCAGCAGCTTGGGAGGGACAGGGGCTCTCTATGAAGGCTACACCTTC. Encoded protein: CASSLGGTGALYEGYTF.